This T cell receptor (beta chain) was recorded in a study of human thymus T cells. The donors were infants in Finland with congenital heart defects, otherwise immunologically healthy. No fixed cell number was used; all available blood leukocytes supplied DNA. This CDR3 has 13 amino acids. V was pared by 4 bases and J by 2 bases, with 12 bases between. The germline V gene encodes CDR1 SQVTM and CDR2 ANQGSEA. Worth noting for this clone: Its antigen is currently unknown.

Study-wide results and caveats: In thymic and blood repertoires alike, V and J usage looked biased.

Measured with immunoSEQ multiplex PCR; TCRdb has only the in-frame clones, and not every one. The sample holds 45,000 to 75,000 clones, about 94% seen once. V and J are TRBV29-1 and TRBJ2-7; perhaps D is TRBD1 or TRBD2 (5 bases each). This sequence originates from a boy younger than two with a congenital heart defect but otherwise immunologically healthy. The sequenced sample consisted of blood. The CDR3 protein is CSVVGTAPYEQYF. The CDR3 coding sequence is TGCAGCGTTGTGGGGACGGCCCCCTACGAGCAGTACTTC.